The sequence of this T cell receptor (beta chain) was determined in a study of blood T cells in healthy people across ages (dated by TCRdb to between 2014 and 2017). Describing the broader study: In model experiments, roughly one uniquely barcoded TCR beta cDNA molecule per two T cells was captured by template switching. Age-related changes in TCR beta repertoire diversity were measured in the study by deep sequencing normalized with unique cDNA molecular identifiers. The donors were split into four age groups: young (average around 15 years), middle-aged (about 40), aged (about 62) and long-lived (under 90). To avoid experimental bias, donors of different ages were randomly spread across the sequencing lanes. The study analyzed two additional independent replicas of 1 million unique cDNA reads from the same blood draw for two donors, one aged 18 to 29 and one aged 80 or older.

Libraries were built with 5' RACE. The sequencer was an Illumina HiSeq 2500. A second PCR of roughly 6 to 11 cycles was run with a J-beta primer mix and a sample-barcoded 5' primer. Each TCR beta cDNA molecule received a unique molecular identifier from a template-switch 5' adaptor carrying 12 random nucleotides. At least 3 million CDR3-containing paired-end reads were obtained from each sample. The Mint cDNA synthesis kit, primed by a TRBC-specific oligonucleotide, was used to synthesize first-strand cDNA from all RNA. Following uracil-DNA glycosylase treatment, all cDNA underwent a first 18-cycle PCR with the universal primers M1SS and BC2_uni_R. The original methods were these. Normalization of each sample was performed by random selection of 1 million high-quality reads, each carrying a distinct molecular identifier. Instead of being binned into consensus sequences, reads that shared molecular identifiers were thrown out. MiTCR, run with a Q25 quality threshold and the strictest error-elimination algorithm, handled CDR3 identification, clonotype clustering and error correction. Lower-bound total TCR beta diversity was estimated with a nonparametric unseen species model using Euler transformation. TCRdb's own reprocessing of the public reads used fastp at Q25 and MiXCR and kept productive beta chains. Each CDR3 protein appears once, grouped with its most common genes and DNA. The V and J calls were not made by the authors but by TCRdb's processing. The sample has approximately 690,000 distinct CDR3 sequences on record, roughly 41% of them singletons. The top ten constitute approximately 31% of the sample.

Results the study describes overall, beyond this receptor: Because donor CMV infection status was unknown, age-related changes in expanded clonotypes were potentially confounded. Estimates of total diversity from one million sequenced T cells were regarded as lower bounds and underestimates. Since profiling was done on bulk unsorted PBMCs, naive and antigen-experienced compartments could not be conclusively compared. There was a strong correlation between observed TCR beta diversity and the percentage of naive T cells measured by flow cytometry. Observed TCR beta diversity per million T cells fell roughly linearly with age, and a significant reduction was already apparent by age about 43. The long-lived group showed more naive CD4+ T cells, fewer expanded clones and increased TCR diversity than the aged group, suggesting age selection.

V gives up 6 bases and J gives up 1 base, and the segment between their germline ends measures 19 bases. CDR1 and CDR2 are read off the germline V gene as MNHEY and SVGEGT. The CDR3 starts with the cysteine, ends with the phenylalanine, and has 16 residues. The sequence is cut down to CDR3 DNA, 48 bases in frame from base 1. As for this clonotype: It lacks a known antigen. There are no base qualities to consult, and no much larger clone falls within one base.

The donors were 40 or so Caucasian individuals from Russia, aged roughly 6 to 90 years, who were systemically healthy. Ten milliliters of peripheral blood were drawn from each donor into EDTA-treated Vacutainer tubes. PBMCs were isolated by Ficoll-Paque density-gradient centrifugation, with at least 6 million obtained per sample. Total RNA, at least 6 micrograms per sample, was extracted from PBMCs with Trizol reagent. For every donor, an aliquot of PBMCs went through flow cytometry to measure the percentages of naive CD45RAhigh/CD27high T cells. The TCR sequence derives from an older man in good health. The source material was blood. Recombination connected TRBV6-2 or TRBV6-3 to TRBJ2-7; possibly the D gene is TRBD1, per 6 matching bases. DNA sequence: TGTGCCAGCAGACACTTTAGGACAGCGAATTCCTACGAGCAGTACTTC. It specifies CASRHFRTANSYEQYF.